A selection of T cell receptor beta chains follows, all from one sample in a study of PD-1 blockade in classical Hodgkin lymphoma. TCRdb keeps only in-frame clones here, not all; method: immunoSEQ multiplex PCR. The table has about 22,000 clones, roughly nine tenths seen once. The sequencing sample was made of CD4+ T cells from blood. The receptors were gathered from a human donor with classical Hodgkin lymphoma. CDR3s include the opening cysteine and the closing phenylalanine or tryptophan. The D gene is left open where the match is weak. Only part of the rows carry a size: once, few, many, or a class if the clone is expanded.

d_call: .; j_call: TRBJ2-7; v_call: TRBV30; cdr3_length: 11; clone_size: .; cdr3_nt: TGTGCCTGGAGGTTTGGGGGTGAGCAGTACTTC; cdr3_aa: CAWRFGGEQYF
d_call: .; j_call: TRBJ1-3; v_call: TRBV2; cdr3_length: 15; clone_size: few; cdr3_nt: TGTGCCAGCAAGATAGAGGGAGGGACTGGAAACACCATATATTTT; cdr3_aa: CASKIEGGTGNTIYF
d_call: .; j_call: TRBJ2-7; v_call: TRBV5-4; cdr3_length: 15; clone_size: .; cdr3_nt: TGTGCCAGCAGCGGGCACCACCGGGGGTTCCGCGAGCAGTACTTC; cdr3_aa: CASSGHHRGFREQYF
d_call: TRBD2; j_call: TRBJ2-1; v_call: TRBV27; cdr3_length: 17; clone_size: .; cdr3_nt: TGTGCCAGCAGTTCCCTTCCCGGGACTAGCGGATACAATGAGCAGTTCTTC; cdr3_aa: CASSSLPGTSGYNEQFF
d_call: .; j_call: TRBJ2-7; v_call: TRBV28; cdr3_length: 14; clone_size: .; cdr3_nt: TGTGCCAGCAGTCCCTCAGGCAGCTACTACGAGCAGTACTTC; cdr3_aa: CASSPSGSYYEQYF
d_call: TRBD1; j_call: TRBJ1-1; v_call: TRBV7-8; cdr3_length: 16; clone_size: .; cdr3_nt: TGTGCCAGCAGCTTTCTGACAGGGGGCTGGAACACTGAAGCTTTCTTT; cdr3_aa: CASSFLTGGWNTEAFF
d_call: TRBD2; j_call: TRBJ2-2; v_call: TRBV6-5; cdr3_length: 15; clone_size: .; cdr3_nt: TGTGCCAGCAGACAACTAGCGGGAAACACCGGGGAGCTGTTTTTT; cdr3_aa: CASRQLAGNTGELFF
d_call: TRBD2; j_call: TRBJ2-7; v_call: TRBV9; cdr3_length: 14; clone_size: .; cdr3_nt: TGTGCCAGCAGCGTAGCCGGGAGGACATACGAGCAGTACTTC; cdr3_aa: CASSVAGRTYEQYF
d_call: .; j_call: TRBJ2-3; v_call: TRBV5-4; cdr3_length: 15; clone_size: .; cdr3_nt: TGTGCCAGCAGCTCGAAGGCCGAATCGACAGATACGCAGTATTTT; cdr3_aa: CASSSKAESTDTQYF
d_call: .; j_call: TRBJ1-5; v_call: TRBV20-1; cdr3_length: 10; clone_size: few; cdr3_nt: TGCAGTGTTTCGGGTCAGCCCCAGCATTTT; cdr3_aa: CSVSGQPQHF
d_call: .; j_call: TRBJ1-2; v_call: TRBV5-1; cdr3_length: 17; clone_size: .; cdr3_nt: TGCGCCAGCAGCTTGGCCAACAGGGCGGAGACCAACTATGGCTACACCTTC; cdr3_aa: CASSLANRAETNYGYTF
d_call: .; j_call: TRBJ1-6; v_call: TRBV6-1; cdr3_length: 19; clone_size: .; cdr3_nt: TGTGCCAGCAGTGCTACCGTAGGGGGGATCGGAGTAGCGGGTTCACCCCTCCACTTT; cdr3_aa: CASSATVGGIGVAGSPLHF
d_call: .; j_call: TRBJ2-3; v_call: TRBV7-9; cdr3_length: 13; clone_size: .; cdr3_nt: TGTGCCAGCAACGCCGTGGGCACAGATACGCAGTATTTT; cdr3_aa: CASNAVGTDTQYF
d_call: .; j_call: TRBJ1-5; v_call: TRBV7-9; cdr3_length: 13; clone_size: .; cdr3_nt: TGTGCCAGCAGTGAATTGACCGACTCTCCCCAGCATTTT; cdr3_aa: CASSELTDSPQHF
d_call: TRBD2; j_call: TRBJ2-1; v_call: TRBV19; cdr3_length: 15; clone_size: .; cdr3_nt: TGTGCCAGTAGTATCGTAGCGGGTGAACTCAATGAGCAGTTCTTC; cdr3_aa: CASSIVAGELNEQFF
d_call: TRBD1; j_call: TRBJ2-7; v_call: TRBV4-2; cdr3_length: 16; clone_size: .; cdr3_nt: TGTGCCAGCAGCCAAGGGCTCGACAGGGCAAGCTACGAGCAGTACTTC; cdr3_aa: CASSQGLDRASYEQYF
d_call: .; j_call: TRBJ2-2; v_call: TRBV30; cdr3_length: 15; clone_size: once; cdr3_nt: TGTGCCTGGGCGCCGATGGCAGGGAACACCGGGGAGCTGTTTTTT; cdr3_aa: CAWAPMAGNTGELFF
d_call: .; j_call: TRBJ1-1; v_call: TRBV27; cdr3_length: 13; clone_size: .; cdr3_nt: TGTGCCAGCAGTTTCGACTTGAACACTGAAGCTTTCTTT; cdr3_aa: CASSFDLNTEAFF
d_call: .; j_call: TRBJ2-7; v_call: TRBV2; cdr3_length: 15; clone_size: .; cdr3_nt: TGTGCCAGCAGTGAAGCGTGGGGGCCCTACTACGAGCAGTACTTC; cdr3_aa: CASSEAWGPYYEQYF
d_call: .; j_call: TRBJ1-5; v_call: TRBV27; cdr3_length: 15; clone_size: .; cdr3_nt: TGTGCCAGCAGTTTACAGGGGAAGAATAGTCAGCCCCAGCATTTT; cdr3_aa: CASSLQGKNSQPQHF
d_call: .; j_call: TRBJ1-4; v_call: TRBV28; cdr3_length: 15; clone_size: .; cdr3_nt: TGTGCCAGCAGTGATCTGGGTGCAACTAATGAAAAACTGTTTTTT; cdr3_aa: CASSDLGATNEKLFF
d_call: TRBD1; j_call: TRBJ1-2; v_call: TRBV5-4; cdr3_length: 16; clone_size: once; cdr3_nt: TGTGCCAGCAGCTTGGGGGGACCGGGACAGGGCTATGGCTACACCTTC; cdr3_aa: CASSLGGPGQGYGYTF
d_call: TRBD2; j_call: TRBJ2-7; v_call: TRBV5-1; cdr3_length: 18; clone_size: .; cdr3_nt: TGCGCCAGCAGTTCTGTAGCGGGAGGAGTCGTTGGTGCCTACGAGCAGTACTTC; cdr3_aa: CASSSVAGGVVGAYEQYF
d_call: .; j_call: TRBJ1-1; v_call: TRBV10-3; cdr3_length: 14; clone_size: once; cdr3_nt: TGTGCCATCAGTAGCACCAAGGGAAACACTGAAGCTTTCTTT; cdr3_aa: CAISSTKGNTEAFF
d_call: TRBD1; j_call: TRBJ2-2; v_call: TRBV19; cdr3_length: 13; clone_size: .; cdr3_nt: TGTGCCGCCGGGACAGGGGTGGCCGGGGAGCTGTTTTTT; cdr3_aa: CAAGTGVAGELFF
d_call: TRBD2; j_call: TRBJ2-1; v_call: TRBV30; cdr3_length: 14; clone_size: .; cdr3_nt: TGTGCCTGGGTAGGACTAGCGGGAATAACTGAGCAGTTCTTC; cdr3_aa: CAWVGLAGITEQFF
d_call: TRBD1; j_call: TRBJ2-6; v_call: TRBV7-2; cdr3_length: 18; clone_size: .; cdr3_nt: TGTGCCAGCAGCTTACTTTGGCAGGGGGCGCCTGGGGCCAACGTCCTGACTTTC; cdr3_aa: CASSLLWQGAPGANVLTF
d_call: TRBD1; j_call: TRBJ2-1; v_call: TRBV27; cdr3_length: 15; clone_size: once; cdr3_nt: TGTGCCAGCAGGCCGACAGGGAGAGCTGGGAATGAGCAGTTCTTC; cdr3_aa: CASRPTGRAGNEQFF
d_call: TRBD2; j_call: TRBJ2-7; v_call: TRBV15; cdr3_length: 19; clone_size: once; cdr3_nt: TGTGCCACCAGCAGAGTAGTCGGGACTAGCGGGGGCAGCTCCTACGAGCAGTACTTC; cdr3_aa: CATSRVVGTSGGSSYEQYF
d_call: .; j_call: TRBJ2-7; v_call: TRBV27; cdr3_length: 15; clone_size: .; cdr3_nt: TGTGCCAGCAGTTACGCGACGGGGCACTCCTACGAGCAGTACTTC; cdr3_aa: CASSYATGHSYEQYF
d_call: TRBD1; j_call: TRBJ1-5; v_call: TRBV6-6; cdr3_length: 13; clone_size: .; cdr3_nt: TGTGCCAGCAGCAATGACAGGGTATCGCCCCAGCATTTT; cdr3_aa: CASSNDRVSPQHF
d_call: .; j_call: TRBJ2-5; v_call: TRBV7-9; cdr3_length: 13; clone_size: .; cdr3_nt: TGTGCCAGCAGCTTAGGGCTAGGGGAGACCCAGTACTTC; cdr3_aa: CASSLGLGETQYF
d_call: .; j_call: TRBJ2-5; v_call: TRBV9; cdr3_length: 14; clone_size: .; cdr3_nt: TGTGCCAGCAGCGGGAGACTAGGTGGTGAGACCCAGTACTTC; cdr3_aa: CASSGRLGGETQYF
d_call: .; j_call: TRBJ1-5; v_call: TRBV29-1; cdr3_length: 13; clone_size: .; cdr3_nt: TGCAGCGTTGGTTACAGCGACAATCAGCCCCAGCATTTT; cdr3_aa: CSVGYSDNQPQHF
d_call: .; j_call: TRBJ2-1; v_call: TRBV12-5; cdr3_length: 15; clone_size: once; cdr3_nt: TGTGCTAGTGGTTTGAGGCTAGCGAATCACAATGAGCAGTTCTTC; cdr3_aa: CASGLRLANHNEQFF
d_call: TRBD1; j_call: TRBJ1-5; v_call: TRBV6-5; cdr3_length: 15; clone_size: .; cdr3_nt: TGTGCCAGCAGTACGAGACAGGGGGCCCTGGCAGCCCAGCATTTT; cdr3_aa: CASSTRQGALAAQHF